This TCR beta chain was recovered during a study of shared clonotypes between healthy human individuals. The wider study: Three plates were used per donor for CD4 naive, three for CD4 memory, two for CD8 naive and one for CD8 memory.

DNA at about 210 ng, roughly 27,000 T cell genomes, went into sorted-subset replicate PCRs. Here immunoSEQ multiplex PCR was the method, and the copy in TCRdb shows in-frame clones only, minus some. The table includes about 1.9 million clones, around 93% detected once. Naive CD8 cells comprised CD45RO-negative, CCR7-positively selected cells, excluding terminally differentiated effector memory CD45RA+ cells. Each donor was a Caucasian adult residing in Nashville, Tennessee. Notes on the study in general: The sampled material consisted only of blood, and tissue repertoires are likely to differ.

Note on this clone: Antigen: not known. This sample includes further DNA sequences coding for the same CDR3.

The CDR3 is made up of 14 amino acids. V gave up 5 bases and J gave up 2 bases, with 12 bases separating them. Germline-derived CDR1 and CDR2 are SEHNR and FQNEAQ (reference sequence). The sample taken for sequencing was naive CD8+ T cells from PBMCs. This sequence was found in a young man in good health. Some clones in this sample may be carry-over from other donors' samples. This chain connects TRBV7-9 to TRBJ1-2, with D possibly TRBD1 on 5 matching bases. The CDR3 region is CASSLGRGNYGYTF. The CDR3 DNA sequence: TGTGCCAGCAGCCTAGGAAGGGGAAACTATGGCTACACCTTC.